These T cell receptor beta chains were read from a single sample in a study of blood T cell repertoires in COVID-19. Clones were read by immunoSEQ multiplex PCR, and TCRdb kept only the in-frame ones, dropping some. The sample holds roughly 290,000 clones, approximately 85% seen once. What was sequenced was PBMCs or T cells enriched from blood (not recorded which). The receptors originated from a man aged 25 to 40 who had recovered from COVID-19. The CDR3 runs from the conserved cysteine through the conserved F or W. D genes are given only for firm matches. A clone size is listed for some rows: how often the clone was seen (once, few, many), or a class if it is expanded.

v_gene	d_gene	abundance	j_gene	CDR3aa	CDR3nt
TRBV9	-	-	TRBJ2-3	CASSEGGRDTQYF	TGTGCCAGCAGCGAGGGGGGGCGAGATACGCAGTATTTT
TRBV27	TRBD1	-	TRBJ1-1	CASSPGTVLNTEAFF	TGTGCCAGCAGTCCCGGGACAGTCCTGAACACTGAAGCTTTCTTT
TRBV6-5	-	-	TRBJ1-2	CASTALEYGYTF	TGTGCCAGCACCGCACTGGAGTATGGCTACACCTTC
TRBV9	TRBD1	-	TRBJ2-3	CASSAEGYLTGDTQYF	TGTGCCAGCAGCGCCGAGGGCTACCTGACAGGGGATACGCAGTATTTT
TRBV5-4	TRBD1	-	TRBJ2-2	CASSVPGQLRTGELFF	TGTGCCAGCAGCGTGCCGGGACAGCTAAGAACCGGGGAGCTGTTTTTT
TRBV7-2	TRBD1	-	TRBJ2-1	CASSPGQGVYNEQFF	TGTGCCAGCAGCCCGGGACAGGGTGTATACAATGAGCAGTTCTTC
TRBV7-2	TRBD1	once	TRBJ1-1	CASSFDREAEAFF	TGTGCCAGCAGCTTTGACAGGGAGGCTGAAGCTTTCTTT
TRBV7-9	TRBD2	once	TRBJ2-2	CASSPQAGEANTGELFF	TGTGCCAGCAGCCCGCAAGCGGGGGAGGCGAACACCGGGGAGCTGTTTTTT
TRBV4-3	TRBD1	-	TRBJ2-7	CASSQVWDRGVEQYF	TGCGCCAGCAGCCAAGTCTGGGACAGGGGGGTCGAGCAGTACTTC
TRBV7-9	TRBD1	-	TRBJ1-2	CASSEGQNYGYTF	TGTGCCAGCAGCGAGGGACAGAACTATGGCTACACCTTC
TRBV7-2	TRBD2	-	TRBJ2-7	CASSPELFGTSGGYEQYF	TGTGCCAGCAGCCCTGAGCTATTTGGGACTAGCGGGGGTTACGAGCAGTACTTC
TRBV19	TRBD1	-	TRBJ1-5	CATTGGIDQPQHF	TGTGCCACAACAGGGGGAATCGATCAGCCCCAGCATTTT
TRBV5-4	-	once	TRBJ2-1	CASSVDSVGYNEQFF	TGTGCCAGCAGCGTTGACAGTGTGGGCTACAATGAGCAGTTCTTC
TRBV19	-	-	TRBJ2-1	CASSIAKTSYNEQFF	TGTGCCAGTAGTATAGCTAAAACCTCCTACAATGAGCAGTTCTTC
TRBV4-1	-	-	TRBJ1-1	CASSQGLTGRRTGNTEAFF	TGCGCCAGCAGCCAAGGGCTAACAGGACGCAGAACTGGGAACACTGAAGCTTTCTTT
TRBV4-3	-	-	TRBJ2-7	CASSQDSGTGYEQYF	TGCGCCAGCAGCCAAGATAGCGGCACGGGCTACGAGCAGTACTTC
TRBV5-8	-	few	TRBJ1-4	CASSRDGEKLFF	TGTGCCAGCAGCCGTGATGGCGAAAAACTGTTTTTT
TRBV4-3	-	once	TRBJ2-2	CASSQELAGTGELFF	TGCGCCAGCAGCCAAGAATTGGCGGGTACCGGGGAGCTGTTTTTT
TRBV9	TRBD1	-	TRBJ1-6	CASSVAGTANNSPLHF	TGTGCCAGCAGCGTAGCTGGGACAGCCAATAATTCACCCCTCCACTTT
TRBV5-1	TRBD1	-	TRBJ2-7	CASSSGQKHEQYF	TGCGCCAGCAGCTCGGGACAGAAGCACGAGCAGTACTTC
TRBV6-2/TRBV6-3	TRBD2	-	TRBJ2-2	CASSKGLAGWDTGELFF	TGTGCCAGCAGCAAAGGACTAGCGGGGTGGGACACCGGGGAGCTGTTTTTT
TRBV30	-	-	TRBJ2-7	CAWSVFGQGSSYEQYF	TGTGCCTGGAGTGTGTTTGGGCAGGGCTCATCCTACGAGCAGTACTTC
TRBV5-1	TRBD2	-	TRBJ2-1	CASRSYSGGSYNEQFF	TGCGCCAGCAGGTCATATAGCGGGGGCTCCTACAATGAGCAGTTCTTC
TRBV5-6	TRBD1	-	TRBJ1-4	CASSVGTGNEKLFF	TGTGCCAGCAGCGTGGGGACAGGGAATGAAAAACTGTTTTTT
TRBV5-6	-	-	TRBJ1-2	CASSVRGGGYGYTF	TGTGCCAGCAGCGTCAGGGGTGGCGGCTATGGCTACACCTTC
TRBV18	TRBD1	-	TRBJ2-7	CASSPRTGTYEQYF	TGTGCCAGCTCACCAAGGACAGGGACCTACGAGCAGTACTTC
TRBV11-2	-	-	TRBJ1-2	CASSQGTNYGYTF	TGTGCCAGCAGCCAGGGGACTAACTATGGCTACACCTTC
TRBV7-2	-	-	TRBJ2-7	CASSPRLAPGYF	TGTGCCAGCAGCCCCCGCCTGGCTCCTGGGTACTTC
TRBV4-2	-	-	TRBJ1-5	CASSQEATGSNQPQHF	TGTGCCAGCAGCCAAGAGGCTACAGGGAGCAATCAGCCCCAGCATTTT
TRBV5-1	-	few	TRBJ1-1	CASSPMTVINTEAFF	TGCGCCAGCAGCCCTATGACAGTTATAAACACTGAAGCTTTCTTT
TRBV12-3/TRBV12-4	-	-	TRBJ2-3	CASSSGFTDTQYF	TGTGCCAGCAGCTCAGGATTCACAGATACGCAGTATTTT
TRBV12-3/TRBV12-4	-	-	TRBJ2-3	CASSARQDTQYF	TGTGCCAGCAGTGCACGACAAGATACGCAGTATTTT
TRBV10-1	-	-	TRBJ1-1	CASSENPSGTEAFF	TGCGCCAGCAGTGAGAACCCATCGGGGACTGAAGCTTTCTTT
TRBV9	TRBD1	-	TRBJ1-2	CASSALTGAGGYTF	TGTGCCAGCAGCGCTCTTACAGGGGCCGGTGGCTACACCTTC
TRBV19	-	-	TRBJ1-4	CASSIDQGRLREKLFF	TGTGCCAGTAGTATAGACCAGGGAAGGCTTCGAGAAAAACTGTTTTTT
TRBV7-9	-	-	TRBJ1-2	CASSPRQNLQRSSGYGYTF	TGTGCCAGCAGCCCAAGACAGAACTTACAGCGATCCTCTGGCTATGGCTACACCTTC
TRBV11-2	TRBD1	-	TRBJ1-1	CASSITTGSNTEAFF	TGTGCCAGCAGCATAACGACAGGGTCGAACACTGAAGCTTTCTTT
TRBV29-1	TRBD1	-	TRBJ1-2	CSFTDRGTGYGYTF	TGCAGCTTTACCGACAGGGGAACGGGCTATGGCTACACCTTC
TRBV25-1	-	-	TRBJ1-5	CASSQTGRNQPQHF	TGTGCCAGCAGTCAAACAGGCCGAAATCAGCCCCAGCATTTT
TRBV18	TRBD1	-	TRBJ1-2	CASSPRQGALGYTF	TGTGCCAGCTCACCACGGCAGGGGGCGCTTGGCTACACCTTC
TRBV5-5	-	-	TRBJ2-7	CASSSQWSTYEQYF	TGTGCCAGCAGCTCTCAGTGGTCCACCTACGAGCAGTACTTC
TRBV27	TRBD1	-	TRBJ2-7	CASRGTVYEQYF	TGTGCCAGCAGGGGGACAGTTTACGAGCAGTACTTC
TRBV4-1	-	-	TRBJ1-3	CASSQDQGQPGNTIYF	TGCGCCAGCAGCCAAGATCAGGGTCAGCCTGGAAACACCATATATTTT
TRBV5-1	-	-	TRBJ1-2	CASSLEGVDYGYTF	TGCGCCAGCAGCTTGGAGGGGGTCGACTATGGCTACACCTTC
TRBV5-1	TRBD2	many	TRBJ2-3	CASRIAGVTDTQYF	TGCGCCAGCAGAATAGCGGGAGTCACAGATACGCAGTATTTT
TRBV2	-	-	TRBJ2-1	CASSADRGSSYNEQFF	TGTGCCAGCAGTGCCGATCGGGGGAGCTCCTACAATGAGCAGTTCTTC
TRBV7-2	-	-	TRBJ1-5	CASSLDIRQPQHF	TGTGCCAGCAGCTTAGATATCAGACAGCCCCAGCATTTT
TRBV9	-	-	TRBJ1-2	CASSKGQSNYGYTF	TGTGCCAGCAGCAAAGGACAGTCTAACTATGGCTACACCTTC
TRBV7-9	-	-	TRBJ1-5	CASSSDRNTQPQHF	TGTGCCAGCAGCTCCGACAGGAATACTCAGCCCCAGCATTTT
TRBV10-3	TRBD1	-	TRBJ1-1	CAISERAGTGNTEAFF	TGTGCCATCAGTGAGCGAGCCGGGACAGGGAACACTGAAGCTTTCTTT
TRBV27	TRBD2	-	TRBJ2-2	CASNPSGGAVGELFF	TGTGCCAGCAACCCGAGCGGGGGGGCGGTCGGGGAGCTGTTTTTT
TRBV2	-	-	TRBJ1-2	CASSEGRGSGYTF	TGTGCCAGCAGTGAAGGCAGGGGTAGTGGCTACACCTTC
TRBV2	TRBD2	-	TRBJ2-7	CASSVEWRGGSYEQYF	TGTGCCAGCAGTGTAGAGTGGCGGGGGGGCTCCTACGAGCAGTACTTC
TRBV3-1/TRBV3-2	TRBD1	-	TRBJ1-1	CASRNGQDEAFF	TGTGCCAGCAGAAATGGACAGGATGAAGCTTTCTTT
TRBV18	TRBD1	-	TRBJ2-1	CASSPQEGARGQFF	TGTGCCAGCTCACCACAAGAGGGGGCTCGAGGGCAGTTCTTC
TRBV6-5	-	-	TRBJ1-2	CASKGNPSAVGYTF	TGTGCCAGCAAGGGGAACCCCTCCGCGGTGGGCTACACCTTC
TRBV20-1	TRBD1	-	TRBJ1-5	CSASFFGQGSNQPQHF	TGCAGTGCTAGTTTCTTCGGACAGGGGAGCAATCAGCCCCAGCATTTT
TRBV5-1	TRBD1	-	TRBJ2-3	CASSFSGTDTDTQYF	TGCGCCAGCAGCTTCTCCGGGACAGACACAGATACGCAGTATTTT